The 29 T cell receptor beta chains listed next were all sequenced from one sample in a study of blood T cell repertoires in COVID-19. Libraries were prepared by immunoSEQ multiplex PCR; TCRdb keeps only in-frame clonotypes and omits some of them. The sample yields around 310,000 clones, around 89% seen once. Sequenced sample: peripheral blood. The source of these receptors is a middle-aged woman with COVID-19, enrolled during active disease.

This clone appeared once. An end of the junction does not agree with germline; a read error may underlie this. The chain employs TRBV3-1 (or the pseudogene TRBV3-2) and TRBJ2-2; tentative D call: TRBD2 (6 bases). There are 13 residues in the CDR3. The V gene's germline CDR1 is LGHDT and CDR2 YNNKEL (reference sequence). The CDR3 is CASSSWAAGGLFF. The CDR3 region has the DNA TGTGCCAGCAGCTCATGGGCGGCCGGGGGGCTGTTTTTT.

This chain joins TRBV7-6 and TRBJ1-1; TRBD1 matches at 7 bases. Germline lookup yields CDR1 SGHVS and CDR2 FNYEAQ. This CDR3 has 15 residues. With V trimmed by 2 bases and J by 3 bases, 6 bases remained unmatched. The CDR3 region has the DNA TGTGCCAGCAGCTTATCAGGGGGTTGGGACACTGAAGCTTTCTTT. Translation: CASSLSGGWDTEAFF.

V usage is TRBV5-1 and J usage is TRBJ1-1, with D tentatively TRBD1 (6 bases). Germline loops: CDR1 SGHRS, CDR2 YFSETQ. Between the trimmed V and J ends, which lost 0 bases and 2 bases, there was a span of 14 bases. The CDR3 is 16 residues long. The CDR3 DNA is TGCGCCAGCAGCTTGGACCCACAGGGTCATAACACTGAAGCTTTCTTT. Protein product: CASSLDPQGHNTEAFF.

This sequence joins TRBV7-2 and TRBJ1-6; 7 bases line up with TRBD1. The J segment lost 6 bases and the V segment lost 5 bases, leaving 4 bases of the junction unmatched. Germline V lookup: CDR1 SGHTA, CDR2 FQGNSA. The CDR3 covers 14 residues. CDR3 sequence: CASSTQGRNSPLHF. The CDR3 region has the DNA TGTGCCAGCAGCACACAGGGGCGTAATTCACCCCTCCACTTT. The whole variable domain, remainder taken from reference TRBV7-2 and TRBJ1-6, is GAGVSQSPSNKVTEKGKDVELRCDPISGHTALYWYRQSLGQGLEFLIYFQGNSAPDKSGLPSDRFSAERTGGSVSTLTIQRTQQEDSAVYLCASSTQGRNSPLHFGNGTRLTVT.

This chain connects TRBV5-1 to TRBJ2-7, with D possibly TRBD2 on 5 matching bases. V was pared by 2 bases and J by 4 bases, with 13 bases between. The CDR3 contains 14 residues. Germline CDR1 reads SGHRS; CDR2 reads YFSETQ. CDR3 protein: CASSFLHGDYEQYF. The CDR3 DNA follows: TGCGCCAGCAGCTTTTTACACGGGGATTACGAGCAGTACTTC.

The rearrangement joins TRBV5-1 to TRBJ1-1; a weak D match, TRBD1 (5 bases). The length of the CDR3 is 16 residues. Deletions cut 3 bases from V and 3 bases from J, with 18 bases between. Germline V lookup: CDR1 SGHRS, CDR2 YFSETQ. The CDR3 spells CASSSGSVGWDTEAFF. The CDR3 region has the DNA TGCGCCAGCAGCTCAGGGTCCGTGGGTTGGGACACTGAAGCTTTCTTT.

The CDR3 region is CASSGQLNTEAFF. The CDR3 nucleotides are TGTGCCAGCAGTGGACAGTTGAACACTGAAGCTTTCTTT. The chain joins TRBV2 to TRBJ1-1, with D tentatively TRBD1 (5 bases). Trimming removed 4 bases at V and 0 bases at J, with 6 bases between. From germline, CDR1 is SNHLY and CDR2 FYNNEI. CDR3 length: 13 amino acids.

The chain links TRBV4-1 to TRBJ2-4; the match to TRBD1 covers 7 bases. The V and J ends lost 5 bases and 8 bases, in that order; junction bases with no gene match: 12. This CDR3 region has 15 residues. Germline lookup yields CDR1 MGHRA and CDR2 YSYEKL. CDR3 amino acids: CASSLIQGERDIQYF. The CDR3 nucleotides read TGCGCCAGCAGCTTGATTCAGGGGGAGAGGGACATTCAGTACTTC.

This clone was seen once. The gene calls are TRBV7-2 and TRBJ1-1; D not resolved. In germline, CDR1 is SGHTA, CDR2 FQGNSA. The length of the CDR3 is 11 residues. The V end lost 5 bases, the J end lost 10 bases, and 11 bases lay between the germline ends. The chain's CDR3 is CASSPRRGAFF. The CDR3, as DNA: TGTGCCAGCAGCCCCCGGCGGGGAGCTTTCTTT. The whole variable domain, filled in from reference TRBV7-2 and TRBJ1-1, reads GAGVSQSPSNKVTEKGKDVELRCDPISGHTALYWYRQSLGQGLEFLIYFQGNSAPDKSGLPSDRFSAERTGGSVSTLTIQRTQQEDSAVYLCASSPRRGAFFGQGTRLTVV.

The gene calls are TRBV19 and TRBJ1-4, with D possibly being TRBD1 (6 bases). The CDR3 is 17 residues long. V lost 7 bases and J lost 0, with 18 bases in between. Per germline, CDR1 LNHDA and CDR2 SQIVND (reference sequence). The CDR3 DNA follows: TGTGCCAGTAAACCCCGGGGGGGCCAGGCAACTAATGAAAAACTGTTTTTT. Translating it yields CASKPRGGQATNEKLFF.

This clone was found a few times. V and J are TRBV18 and TRBJ1-5; no reliable D call. Germline V gene data show CDR1 as KGHSH and CDR2 as LQKENI. This CDR3 is 15 amino acids long. V was pared by 3 bases and J by 4 bases, with 13 bases between. The chain's CDR3 is CASSPAGLRNQPQHF. The CDR3 bases are TGTGCCAGCTCACCGGCGGGTCTTAGGAATCAGCCCCAGCATTTT.

This chain uses TRBV6-2 or TRBV6-3 with TRBJ1-2; D is perhaps TRBD1 (6 bases). The CDR3 totals 17 residues. The V gene lost 0 bases and the J gene lost 3 bases, with 17 bases spanning the gap. The germline CDR1 and CDR2 sequences are MNHEY and SVGEGT. The CDR3 DNA follows: TGTGCCAGCAGTTACTCCCGGACAGAGGGGCGGTACTATGGCTACACCTTC. It specifies CASSYSRTEGRYYGYTF.

This sequence joins TRBV3-1 (or the pseudogene TRBV3-2) and TRBJ1-6; 8 bases map to TRBD1. V shed 0 bases and J 7 bases; nucleotides not matched to a gene: 5. Germline CDR1 and CDR2: LGHDT and YNNKEL (reference sequence). The length of the CDR3 is 16 residues. CDR3 nucleotide sequence: TGTGCCAGCAGCCAAGACCGGACAGGGAACAATTCACCCCTCCACTTT. Protein: CASSQDRTGNNSPLHF.

V gene TRBV27 combines with J gene TRBJ2-1, with 10 bases aligning to TRBD2. This CDR3 region has 17 residues. After removal of 4 bases from V and 0 bases from J, the junction contained 6 bases not matched to a gene. Looked up from germline, CDR1 is MNHEY and CDR2 is SMNVEV (reference sequence). The CDR3 DNA reads as TGTGCCAGCAGTTCGATATCTAGCGGGAGCTCCTACAATGAGCAGTTCTTC. Protein sequence: CASSSISSGSSYNEQFF.

The V and J genes are TRBV27 and TRBJ1-2, with D possibly matching TRBD1 (6 bases). The ends were cut back, 6 bases at V and 1 base at J, with 12 bases in the middle. This CDR3 is built from 14 residues. Germline V CDR1 and CDR2: MNHEY, SMNVEV (reference sequence). The CDR3 DNA reads as TGTGCCAGCAGACAGGGATCTAATAACTATGGCTACACCTTC. It translates to CASRQGSNNYGYTF.

This chain uses TRBV28 with TRBJ1-2; 7 bases map to TRBD1. V was clipped by 6 bases and J by 2 bases; unmatched bases: 9. The CDR3 has 15 amino acids. Germline V gene sequence: CDR1 MDHEN, CDR2 SYDVKM. The chain's CDR3 is CASSILQGSNYGYTF. As DNA, the CDR3 is TGTGCCAGCAGCATCCTACAGGGGTCCAACTATGGCTACACCTTC.

This clone showed up just once. The J gene is TRBJ1-1, the V gene TRBV5-6; 7 bases agree with TRBD1. Germline CDR1 reads SGHDT; CDR2 reads YYEEEE. The V and J ends lost 4 bases and 5 bases, in that order; junction bases with no gene match: 5. CDR3 length: 13 amino acids. This CDR3 is CASSHRGRTEAFF. DNA of the CDR3: TGTGCCAGCAGCCACAGGGGAAGGACTGAAGCTTTCTTT.

This sequence joins TRBV28 and TRBJ2-5; TRBD2 agrees at 11 bases. The CDR3 runs to 13 residues. The junction had 6 bases not matched to a gene; V was cut back by 4 bases and J by 11 bases. Germline assignment: CDR1 MDHEN and CDR2 SYDVKM. The CDR3: CASSSPSGGTQYF. CDR3 DNA sequence: TGTGCCAGCAGTTCTCCTAGCGGGGGGACTCAGTACTTC.

The J gene is TRBJ2-5, the V gene TRBV7-2, with 8 bases that match TRBD2. CDR1 and CDR2 from the germline V gene are SGHTA and FQGNSA. This CDR3 contains 16 residues. Trimming cost V 0 bases and J 5 bases; bases outside gene matches: 8. The chain's CDR3 is CASSLAAGVMRETQYF. As DNA, the CDR3 is TGTGCCAGCAGCTTAGCAGCGGGAGTAATGAGGGAGACCCAGTACTTC. The variable domain in full, with the rest retrieved from reference TRBV7-2 and TRBJ2-5, is GAGVSQSPSNKVTEKGKDVELRCDPISGHTALYWYRQSLGQGLEFLIYFQGNSAPDKSGLPSDRFSAERTGGSVSTLTIQRTQQEDSAVYLCASSLAAGVMRETQYFGPGTRLLVL.

V gene TRBV6-2 or TRBV6-3 combines with J gene TRBJ2-7; D is perhaps TRBD1 (5 bases). The CDR3 loop spans 19 amino acids. Germline V gene data show CDR1 as MNHEY and CDR2 as SVGEGT. The V end lost 4 bases, the J end lost 3 bases, and 28 bases lay between the germline ends. CDR3 coding DNA: TGTGCCAGCAGTTTAGGCTTTCCTCTTCTCAGGGCTACGGACTACGAGCAGTACTTC. It is translated as CASSLGFPLLRATDYEQYF.

Concerning this clone: The junction and the germline gene differ at one end; a read error may be behind it. The V gene is TRBV27, the J gene TRBJ2-7; 10 nucleotides match TRBD1. Germline V lookup: CDR1 MNHEY, CDR2 SMNVEV (reference sequence). The length of the CDR3 is 17 residues. CDR3 region: CASSFNAPGQGMYEQCF. For the CDR3, the DNA is TGTGCCAGCAGTTTTAACGCTCCGGGACAGGGGATGTACGAGCAGTGCTTC.

The chain uses TRBV28 and TRBJ2-1, with D maybe TRBD1 (6 bases). The CDR3 contains 17 residues. Trimming shortened V by 4 bases and J by 8 bases, and 24 bases separated the two germline ends. Germline V gene data show CDR1 as MDHEN and CDR2 as SYDVKM. The CDR3 DNA follows: TGTGCCAGCAGTTCACCCCCCGGGACAAAAATGGGAGATGAGCAGTTCTTC. It is translated as CASSSPPGTKMGDEQFF.

The genes are TRBV28 and TRBJ1-2, with unresolved D. This CDR3 contains 12 residues. The V gene's germline CDR1 is MDHEN and CDR2 SYDVKM. V was cut by 5 bases and J by 6 bases, with 10 bases left in between. This chain's CDR3 is CASSPPRHGYTF. The CDR3 DNA follows: TGTGCCAGCAGTCCCCCCAGGCATGGCTACACCTTC.

This chain uses TRBV4-2 with TRBJ2-3; the match to TRBD2 covers 10 bases. The CDR3 loop spans 16 amino acids. Germline V gene lookup returns CDR1 LGHNA and CDR2 YNFKEQ. V shed 4 bases and J 5 bases; nucleotides not matched to a gene: 9. The CDR3 here is CASSRTLAGVEDTQYF. The CDR3 DNA sequence: TGTGCCAGCAGCCGTACCCTAGCGGGAGTTGAAGATACGCAGTATTTT.

This sequence joins TRBV5-1 and TRBJ2-3, with D possibly matching TRBD2 (5 bases). The CDR3 has 15 amino acids. V lost 5 bases to trimming and J lost 3 bases, with 16 bases between them. Germline lookup yields CDR1 SGHRS and CDR2 YFSETQ. The chain's CDR3 is CASRDLGSGTDTQYF. As DNA, the CDR3 is TGCGCCAGCAGAGACCTCGGGTCGGGAACAGATACGCAGTATTTT.

The chain combines TRBV7-3 with TRBJ2-3; 7 bases line up with TRBD1. Trimming removed 2 bases from V and 4 bases from J; junction bases left unmatched: 9. CDR3 length equals 16 residues. Germline V gives CDR1 SGHTA, CDR2 FQGTGA. The CDR3 protein is CASSLDSHRGADTQYF. The CDR3 DNA follows: TGTGCCAGCAGCTTAGACTCCCACAGGGGAGCAGATACGCAGTATTTT.

V gene TRBV10-3 combines with J gene TRBJ2-1; 7 bases agree with TRBD2. The trim removed 4 bases at V and 2 bases at J, leaving 2 bases unmatched. Per the germline V gene, CDR1 is ENHRY and CDR2 is SYGVKD. The CDR3 sequence is 14 residues long. The CDR3 here is CAISAAGAYNEQFF. DNA of the CDR3: TGTGCCATCAGTGCCGCGGGGGCCTACAATGAGCAGTTCTTC.

This chain links TRBV18 with TRBJ2-7; perhaps TRBD2 as D (6 bases). The CDR3 is 16 residues long. V dropped 2 bases and J dropped 4 bases, with 18 bases sitting between them. The germline CDR1 and CDR2 sequences are KGHSH and LQKENI. CDR3 in DNA: TGTGCCAGCTCACCAACGGGACTCATCTCTAAGTACGAGCAGTACTTC. Translating it yields CASSPTGLISKYEQYF.

In the case of this clone: This sample includes further DNA sequences coding for the same CDR3. J is TRBJ2-3 and V is TRBV18; 12 bases line up with TRBD2. CDR1 and CDR2 from the germline V gene are KGHSH and LQKENI. The junction had 2 bases not matched to a gene; V was cut back by 3 bases and J by 1 base. The CDR3 runs to 16 residues. Written as DNA, the CDR3 is TGTGCCAGCTCACCCAGGACTAGCGGGGGCACAGATACGCAGTATTTT. Translated: CASSPRTSGGTDTQYF.